Reported below is one T cell receptor beta chain. What it binds is unknown. Produced via immunoSEQ multiplex PCR; TCRdb's table is partial and in-frame only. The sample lists about 130,000 clones; around nine tenths were seen once. Trimming shortened V by 0 bases and J by 7 bases, and 12 bases separated the two germline ends. The CDR3 length is 15 residues. Per the germline V gene, CDR1 is SGHAT and CDR2 is FQNNGV. This entry belongs to a study of T cell responses to AZD1222 COVID-19 vaccine. General study findings and limits: Spike-wide vaccine-associated CD4 TCRs dominated at 160-218 and 743-854.

This specimen was peripheral blood, taken on day 0 of AZD1222 vaccination. V usage is TRBV11-2 and J usage is TRBJ1-4; D not resolved. The sequence derives from an adult in good health. DNA for the CDR3: TGTGCCAGCAGCTTAGAGCCAGGCCTCGGTGAAAAACTGTTTTTT. Protein: CASSLEPGLGEKLFF. The whole variable domain, filled in from reference TRBV11-2 and TRBJ1-4, reads EAGVAQSPRYKIIEKRQSVAFWCNPISGHATLYWYQQILGQGPKLLIQFQNNGVVDDSQLPKDRFSAERLKGVDSTLKIQPAKLEDSAVYLCASSLEPGLGEKLFFGSGTQLSVL.